Below, one TCR beta chain is given with its context. Per the authors' pipeline: From reference gene primer amplification, estimates of nucleated cell counts were derived. Clones were read by immunoSEQ multiplex PCR, and TCRdb kept only the in-frame ones, dropping some. The D gene and trimming were derived from the DNA, and the V and J assignments and clone size from that table. The sample holds tens of thousands of clones, about four fifths seen once. This sample is drawn from a study of blood T cell repertoires in COVID-19. Overall study: From T cells, B-cell-depleted T cells, or PBMCs came the material, which was cDNA or gDNA.

This CDR3 has 13 residues. The V and J ends lost 2 bases and 4 bases respectively, with 9 bases between them. The germline V gene encodes CDR1 MGHRA and CDR2 YSYEKL. This receptor was obtained from an older woman with acute or convalescent COVID-19. The sample was peripheral blood. The chain recombines TRBV4-1 with TRBJ2-7, with D perhaps matching TRBD2 (6 bases). CDR3: CASSQLRGYEQYF. CDR3 sequence (DNA): TGCGCCAGCAGCCAACTTCGGGGGTACGAGCAGTACTTC.